A single T cell receptor beta chain is shown here with its context. This sample is part of a study of blood T cell repertoires in COVID-19. Looking at the study overall: The United States, Italy and Spain provided the acute and convalescent COVID-19 samples. Sources were T cells, B-cell-depleted T cells, or PBMCs; the material itself was cDNA or gDNA.

The CDR3 spans 14 residues. From germline, CDR1 is LNHDA and CDR2 SQIVND (reference sequence). Trimming cost V 6 bases and J 0 bases; bases outside gene matches: 4. Under the authors' procedure: Reference gene primer amplification in the assay estimated nucleated cell counts. Produced via immunoSEQ multiplex PCR; TCRdb's table is partial and in-frame only. V and J calls and clone size follow that table, whereas D and trimming were derived from the DNA. The profile covers approximately 250,000 clones, with roughly 88% appearing a single time and 1% to 1.5% taken by the ten largest. Sequenced material: PBMCs or T cells enriched from blood (not recorded which). This chain links TRBV19 with TRBJ2-7; 8 positions agree with TRBD2. The TCR originated in a woman aged 40 to 50 with acute COVID-19. CDR3 nucleotides: TGTGCCAGTAGCCGGACTAGCATCTCCTACGAGCAGTACTTC. Translated, it gives CASSRTSISYEQYF.